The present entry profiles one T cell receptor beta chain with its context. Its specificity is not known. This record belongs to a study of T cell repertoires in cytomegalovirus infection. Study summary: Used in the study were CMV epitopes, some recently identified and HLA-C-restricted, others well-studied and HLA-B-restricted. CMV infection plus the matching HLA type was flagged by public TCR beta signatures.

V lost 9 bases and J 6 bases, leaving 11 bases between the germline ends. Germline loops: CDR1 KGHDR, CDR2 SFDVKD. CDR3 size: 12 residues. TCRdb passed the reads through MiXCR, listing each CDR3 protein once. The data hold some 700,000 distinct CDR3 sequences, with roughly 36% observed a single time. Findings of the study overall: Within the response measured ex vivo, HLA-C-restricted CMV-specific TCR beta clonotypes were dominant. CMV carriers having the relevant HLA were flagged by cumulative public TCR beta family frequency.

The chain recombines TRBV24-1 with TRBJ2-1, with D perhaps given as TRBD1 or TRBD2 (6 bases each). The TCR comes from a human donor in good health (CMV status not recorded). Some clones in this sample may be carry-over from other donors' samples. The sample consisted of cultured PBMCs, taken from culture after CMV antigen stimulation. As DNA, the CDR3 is TGTGCCACCGGGGGGCTCTTCAATGAGCAGTTCTTC. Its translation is CATGGLFNEQFF.